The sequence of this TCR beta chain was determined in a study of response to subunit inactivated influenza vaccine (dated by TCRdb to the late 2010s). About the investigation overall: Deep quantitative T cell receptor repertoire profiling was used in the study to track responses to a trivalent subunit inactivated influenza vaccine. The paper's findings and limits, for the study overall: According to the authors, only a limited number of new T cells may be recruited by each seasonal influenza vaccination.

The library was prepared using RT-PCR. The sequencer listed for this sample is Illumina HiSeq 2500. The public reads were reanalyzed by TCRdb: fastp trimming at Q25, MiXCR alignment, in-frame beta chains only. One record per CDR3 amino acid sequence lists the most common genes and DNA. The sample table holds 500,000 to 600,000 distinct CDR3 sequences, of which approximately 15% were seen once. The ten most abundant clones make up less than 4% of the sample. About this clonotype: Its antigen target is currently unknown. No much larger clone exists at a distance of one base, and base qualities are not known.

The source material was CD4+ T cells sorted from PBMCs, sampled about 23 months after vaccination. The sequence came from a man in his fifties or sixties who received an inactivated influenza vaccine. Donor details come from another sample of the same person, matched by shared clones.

The DNA sequence is given as TGTGCCATCAATTCAGCGAGGACAGATACGCAGTATTTT. Its translation is CAINSARTDTQYF. This chain is built from TRBV10-3 and TRBJ2-3, with the identity of the D gene unclear. From a lookup of the germline V gene, CDR1 and CDR2 are ENHRY and SYGVKD. There are 13 amino acids in the CDR3, from cysteine to phenylalanine inclusive. CDR3 DNA only is kept here, 39 bases in frame from base 1. V is cut by 7 bases and J by 3 bases, and the space between the germline ends is 11 bases.